These T cell receptor beta chains were read from a single sample in a study of T cell changes during pregnancy in multiple sclerosis. TCRdb's copy holds only in-frame clones and misses some; the assay was immunoSEQ multiplex PCR. This repertoire shows roughly 52,000 clones, 90% to 95% found once; its top ten account for approximately 3.5%. The sample was CD8+ T cells from peripheral blood mononuclear cells, taken in the third trimester of pregnancy. These receptors originate from a female donor with multiple sclerosis, enrolled in a pregnancy study. Both conserved end residues are part of each CDR3. The order of the fields is J gene, clone size, D gene, V gene, CDR3 protein, CDR3 DNA. D genes are given only for firm matches. Not every row has a clone size; where given, it reads once, few, many or a size class.

J: TRBJ2-4
size: NA
D: TRBD1
V: TRBV6-6
CDR3: CASSYRPGGRENIQYF
DNA: TGTGCCAGCAGTTACAGGCCAGGGGGCCGGGAAAACATTCAGTACTTC

J: TRBJ2-5
size: few
D: NA
V: TRBV5-1
CDR3: CASSLGLFETQYF
DNA: TGCGCCAGCAGCCTGGGGCTCTTTGAGACCCAGTACTTC

J: TRBJ2-3
size: NA
D: NA
V: TRBV4-1
CDR3: CASSQEQDTQYF
DNA: TGCGCCAGCAGCCAAGAACAGGATACGCAGTATTTT

J: TRBJ2-1
size: NA
D: TRBD2
V: TRBV14
CDR3: CASSQLLSGMVYNEQFF
DNA: TGTGCCAGCAGCCAACTACTTAGCGGGATGGTCTACAATGAGCAGTTCTTC

J: TRBJ2-1
size: NA
D: TRBD2
V: TRBV10-1
CDR3: CASTSGGSSYNEQFF
DNA: TGCGCCAGCACCTCGGGAGGGAGTTCCTACAATGAGCAGTTCTTC

J: TRBJ2-7
size: NA
D: NA
V: TRBV6-5
CDR3: CASSYGVTYEQYF
DNA: TGTGCCAGCAGTTACGGAGTGACCTACGAGCAGTACTTC

J: TRBJ1-1
size: NA
D: NA
V: TRBV5-5
CDR3: CASSLSQGRNTEAFF
DNA: TGTGCCAGCAGCTTGAGTCAGGGGAGGAACACTGAAGCTTTCTTT

J: TRBJ1-2
size: NA
D: NA
V: TRBV14
CDR3: CASSQVDYGYTF
DNA: TGTGCCAGCAGCCAAGTAGACTATGGCTACACCTTC

J: TRBJ1-5
size: NA
D: NA
V: TRBV2
CDR3: CASSEVLRGDQPQHF
DNA: TGTGCCAGCAGTGAAGTACTAAGGGGCGATCAGCCCCAGCATTTT

J: TRBJ1-5
size: NA
D: NA
V: TRBV7-7
CDR3: CASSTTDISTTQPQHF
DNA: TGTGCCAGCAGCACCACGGACATTAGTACGACCCAGCCCCAGCATTTT

J: TRBJ2-7
size: NA
D: TRBD2
V: TRBV5-6
CDR3: CASSFWTSATYEQYF
DNA: TGTGCCAGCAGCTTCTGGACTAGCGCTACATACGAGCAGTACTTC

J: TRBJ1-1
size: NA
D: NA
V: TRBV11-2
CDR3: CASSYGQAEAFF
DNA: TGTGCCAGCAGCTATGGACAAGCTGAAGCTTTCTTT

J: TRBJ2-1
size: NA
D: TRBD2
V: TRBV19
CDR3: CASSIDGRAYNEQFF
DNA: TGTGCCAGTAGTATAGACGGGAGGGCCTACAATGAGCAGTTCTTC

J: TRBJ1-2
size: NA
D: NA
V: TRBV27
CDR3: CASSFSGWGGATSYTF
DNA: TGTGCCAGCAGTTTCTCAGGTTGGGGGGGGGCAACTAGCTACACCTTC

J: TRBJ2-1
size: NA
D: TRBD2
V: TRBV19
CDR3: CASSIVGGSEQFF
DNA: TGTGCCAGTAGTATAGTGGGGGGGAGTGAGCAGTTCTTC

J: TRBJ1-5
size: NA
D: TRBD1
V: TRBV2
CDR3: CASTRDSSWQPQHF
DNA: TGTGCCAGCACCCGGGACAGCTCATGGCAGCCCCAGCATTTT

J: TRBJ1-3
size: NA
D: TRBD1
V: TRBV4-1
CDR3: CASSPTATGRNTIYF
DNA: TGCGCCAGCAGCCCTACGGCGACAGGGCGAAACACCATATATTTT

J: TRBJ2-2
size: NA
D: TRBD2
V: TRBV4-1
CDR3: CASRLRQTSGAGELFF
DNA: TGCGCCAGCAGATTAAGGCAGACTAGCGGAGCCGGGGAGCTGTTTTTT

J: TRBJ1-2
size: NA
D: NA
V: TRBV10-3
CDR3: CAIREDQGYHGYTF
DNA: TGTGCCATCAGGGAGGACCAGGGGTATCATGGCTACACCTTC

J: TRBJ2-5
size: NA
D: TRBD1
V: TRBV2
CDR3: CASRGQSKQETQYF
DNA: TGTGCCAGCAGGGGACAGTCGAAGCAAGAGACCCAGTACTTC